The present TCR beta chain was sequenced within a study of blood T cells in healthy people across ages (dated by TCRdb to about 2015). With regard to the full study: In model experiments, template switching captured about one uniquely barcoded TCR beta cDNA molecule for every two T cells. The donors were divided into four age groups: young (average about 16 years), middle-aged (roughly 42), aged (approximately 62) and long-lived (roughly 82). To avoid experimental bias, donors of different ages were spread randomly across the sequencing lanes. For two donors (one aged 18 to 30 and one aged 80 or older), the study analyzed two additional independent replicas of 1 million unique cDNA reads from the same blood draw. To track age-related changes in TCR beta repertoire diversity, the study relied on deep sequencing normalized with unique cDNA molecular identifiers. Here is what the overall study found, with its caveats: Estimates of total diversity from one million sequenced T cells were regarded as lower bounds and underestimates. Conclusive comparison of naive and antigen-experienced compartments was prevented by the profiling of bulk unsorted PBMCs. Donor CMV infection status was unknown, potentially confounding age-related changes in expanded clonotypes. Observed TCR beta diversity per million T cells fell roughly linearly with age, and a significant reduction was already apparent by age around 44. Compared with the aged group, more naive CD4+ T cells, fewer expanded clones and increased TCR diversity were shown by the long-lived group, suggesting age selection. Observed TCR beta diversity correlated strongly with the percentage of naive T cells measured by flow cytometry.

Donors were 30 to 45 systemically healthy Caucasian individuals from Russia aged roughly 6 to 90 years. Each donor gave ten milliliters of peripheral blood, drawn into EDTA-treated Vacutainer tubes. Ficoll-Paque density-gradient centrifugation was used to isolate PBMCs, with at least 6 million obtained per sample. Total RNA, at least 6 micrograms per sample, was extracted from PBMCs with Trizol reagent. The percentages of naive CD45RAhigh/CD27high T cells were determined by flow cytometry on a PBMC aliquot from every donor. Library generation was performed with 5' RACE. TCRdb records Illumina HiSeq 2500 as the sequencer. A second PCR of about 6 to 11 cycles was run with a J-beta primer mix and a sample-barcoded 5' primer. A unique molecular identifier was introduced onto each TCR beta cDNA molecule by a template-switch 5' adaptor carrying 12 random nucleotides. Each sample yielded at least 2.5 million CDR3-containing paired-end reads. First-strand cDNA was synthesized from all RNA with the Mint cDNA synthesis kit, primed by a TRBC-specific oligonucleotide. Following uracil-DNA glycosylase treatment, all cDNA underwent a first 18-cycle PCR with the universal primers M1SS and BC2_uni_R. As for the original processing: Each sample was normalized by randomly selecting 1 million high-quality reads, each carrying a distinct molecular identifier. Instead of being binned into consensus sequences, reads with shared molecular identifiers were discarded. MiTCR, with a Q25 quality threshold and the strictest error-elimination algorithm, was used for CDR3 identification, clonotype clustering and error correction. A nonparametric unseen species model with Euler transformation was used to estimate lower-bound total TCR beta diversity. TCRdb ran its own pipeline on the public reads, namely fastp trimming at Q25 and MiXCR clone calling, and kept in-frame beta chains. Identical CDR3 proteins give one entry, which carries the most common genes and DNA. The V and J calls reflect TCRdb's pipeline rather than the authors' work. The sample has 800,000 to 900,000 distinct CDR3 sequences on record, approximately 67% of them singletons. The top ten constitute around 30% of the sample.

In regard to this clonotype: It has no known antigen specificity. Qualities for individual bases were not recorded, and no much larger clone is one base off.

This receptor was obtained from a man aged 25-45 years in good health. Sample: blood.

The sequenced DNA: TGTGCCAGCAGCCGGGTGGGAGCGGACTCCTACGAGCAGTACTTC. This yields the protein CASSRVGADSYEQYF. The V and J genes are TRBV3-1 and TRBJ2-4, and TRBD2 may be the D gene, going by 5 matching bases. TRBJ2-7 explains the end of the DNA better; the J call may be wrong. Based on the germline V gene (reference sequence), the CDR1 and CDR2 sequences are LGHDT and YNNKEL. Its CDR3 holds 15 amino acids, cysteine through phenylalanine. The read is trimmed to its CDR3 DNA, 45 bases read in frame from base 1.